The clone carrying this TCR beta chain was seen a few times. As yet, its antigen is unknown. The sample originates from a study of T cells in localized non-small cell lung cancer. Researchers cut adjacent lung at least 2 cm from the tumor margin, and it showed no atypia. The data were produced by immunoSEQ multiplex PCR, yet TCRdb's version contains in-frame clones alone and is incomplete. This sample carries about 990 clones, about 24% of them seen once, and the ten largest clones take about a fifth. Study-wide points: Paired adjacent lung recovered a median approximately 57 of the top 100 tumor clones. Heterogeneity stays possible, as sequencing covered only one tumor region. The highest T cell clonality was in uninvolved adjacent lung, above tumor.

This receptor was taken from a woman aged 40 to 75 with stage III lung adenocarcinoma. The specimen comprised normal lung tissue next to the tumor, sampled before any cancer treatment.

Here the CDR3 DNA reads TGCGCCAGCAGTGAGTCAGCCACCGGGGAGCTGTTTTTT. Its protein is CASSESATGELFF. This chain connects TRBV10-2 to TRBJ2-2; no definite D call. This CDR3 comprises 13 residues. From germline, CDR1 is WSHSY and CDR2 SAAADI. V lost 0 bases, J lost 4 bases, and 3 bases lay in between.